Presented here are 29 T cell receptor beta chains from one specimen sequenced in a study of blood T cells in healthy people across ages. A sample-barcoded 5' primer and a J-beta primer mix were used in a second PCR of roughly 7 to 12 cycles. MiXCR, applied by TCRdb to the 5' RACE reads, yields one record per CDR3 protein. Of about 600,000 distinct CDR3 sequences in the sample, around 50% were seen once. Sequenced sample: blood. These receptors all come from a man older than 75 in good health.

The chain links TRBV9 to TRBJ2-1; 11 bases fit TRBD2. This CDR3 spans 19 amino acids. The V gene's germline CDR1 is SGDLS and CDR2 YYNGEE. After removal of 2 bases from V and 5 bases from J, the junction contained 15 bases not matched to a gene. Here the CDR3 DNA reads TGTGCCAGCAGCGTCCCTCAGGGGGGTATAGCGGGAGGGAACAATGAGCAGTTCTTC. It specifies CASSVPQGGIAGGNNEQFF.

This chain connects TRBV24-1 to TRBJ2-5; 8 nucleotides line up with TRBD1. V lost 4 bases to trimming and J lost 5 bases; unmatched junction nucleotides: 11. The CDR3 has 16 residues. CDR1 is KGHDR and CDR2 is SFDVKD in the germline V gene. For the CDR3, the DNA is TGTGCCACCAGTGAGTCAGGGGGCTTCGTGAGGGAGACCCAGTACTTC. It encodes CATSESGGFVRETQYF.

This clonotype was detected only a few times. The chain recombines TRBV4-2 with TRBJ2-1, with D possibly being TRBD2 (6 bases). The CDR3 contains 16 residues. Trimming shortened V by 1 base and J by 0 bases, and 10 bases separated the two germline ends. The germline CDR1 and CDR2 sequences are LGHNA and YNFKEQ. CDR3 nucleotide sequence: TGTGCCAGCAGCCAAGTCTTCGGGGGCTCCTACAATGAGCAGTTCTTC. Protein: CASSQVFGGSYNEQFF.

There are many counts of this clonotype. The chain combines TRBV7-9 with TRBJ2-7; a weak D match, TRBD2 (6 bases). V gave up 4 bases and J gave up 2 bases, with 9 bases separating them. CDR3 length equals 13 residues. Germline assignment: CDR1 SEHNR and CDR2 FQNEAQ (reference sequence). The CDR3 DNA follows: TGTGCCAGCAGCTCGGGACTCACCTACGAGCAGTACTTC. This gives the protein CASSSGLTYEQYF.

DNA of the CDR3: TGTGCCAGCAGCCAAGCGGGACAGGTCACCAATTCACCCCTCCACTTT. Protein sequence: CASSQAGQVTNSPLHF. The chain combines TRBV4-2 with TRBJ1-6, with TRBD1 matching 8 bases. CDR1 LGHNA and CDR2 YNFKEQ come from the germline V gene. The CDR3 totals 16 residues. The trim removed 1 base at V and 7 bases at J, leaving 6 bases unmatched.

The chain recombines TRBV27 with TRBJ2-7; TRBD1 or TRBD2 may be the D gene (5 bases each). Germline V CDR1 and CDR2: MNHEY, SMNVEV (reference sequence). The germline V and J ends were trimmed by 1 base and 2 bases, with 12 bases remaining between them. This CDR3 is 15 amino acids long. The CDR3 DNA is TGTGCCAGCAGTTTATTGCCCAGGGACCCCTACGAGCAGTACTTC. Translated: CASSLLPRDPYEQYF.

This chain links TRBV25-1 with TRBJ2-2; TRBD2 matches 9 bases. Germline lookup yields CDR1 MGHDK and CDR2 SYGVNS. The trim removed 5 bases at V and 7 bases at J, leaving 8 bases unmatched. The CDR3 is 15 residues long. CDR3 nucleotide sequence: TGTGCCAGCAGTCTACCTAGCGGGAATAGCGGGGAGCTGTTTTTT. The encoded protein is CASSLPSGNSGELFF.

This clonotype was picked up many times. The V and J genes are TRBV6-5 and TRBJ2-7; possibly TRBD1 for D (6 bases). V shed 4 bases and J shed 6 bases, with 22 bases lying between them. In germline, CDR1 is MNHEY, CDR2 SVGAGI. This CDR3 is 16 amino acids long. The DNA of the CDR3 is TGTGCCAGCAGTTTCGACCTGACAGGCCTGGACGGCGAGCAGTACTTC. It is translated as CASSFDLTGLDGEQYF.

The J gene is TRBJ2-1, the V gene TRBV7-9, with 9 bases fitting TRBD1. This CDR3 spans 19 amino acids. V shed 8 bases, J shed 8 bases, and the junction held 25 bases outside the gene matches. Germline loops: CDR1 SEHNR, CDR2 FQNEAQ (reference sequence). This CDR3 is CASGPPRWTGAIREDEQFF. Written as DNA, the CDR3 is TGTGCCAGCGGACCCCCCCGATGGACAGGGGCCATACGGGAGGATGAGCAGTTCTTC.

This rearrangement joins TRBV7-2 to TRBJ2-2; 9 bases align to TRBD2. Per germline, CDR1 SGHTA and CDR2 FQGNSA. The CDR3 consists of 20 residues. V lost 1 base and J lost 4; bases outside the gene matches: 16. CDR3 nucleotide sequence: TGTGCCAGCAGCTTAGGGTTCCTAGCGGGGCTACCACTACCCACCGGGGAGCTGTTTTTT. Its translation: CASSLGFLAGLPLPTGELFF.

This clonotype was observed a handful of times. The chain is built from TRBV28 and TRBJ2-7; D uncertain. Trimming took off 10 bases at V and 2 bases at J, with 18 bases between the two ends. Germline V gives CDR1 MDHEN, CDR2 SYDVKM. The CDR3 has 14 amino acids. In DNA form, the CDR3 reads TGTGCCACCACTAACCCCCCCCAGACCTACGAGCAGTACTTC. Translating it yields CATTNPPQTYEQYF.

The chain has TRBV20-1 and TRBJ2-7; 14 bases are a match to TRBD2. Germline CDR1 and CDR2: DFQATT and SNEGSKA (reference sequence). The junction had 5 bases not matched to a gene; V was cut back by 2 bases and J by 2 bases. The CDR3 has 16 residues. The CDR3 DNA sequence: TGCAGTGCTAGAACGGGACTAGCGGGGGCGACCTACGAGCAGTACTTC. This codes for CSARTGLAGATYEQYF.

The V and J genes are TRBV2 and TRBJ1-2; a weak D match, TRBD1 (6 bases). The CDR3 is 10 amino acids. Germline CDR1 SNHLY, CDR2 FYNNEI. Trimming stripped 11 bases from V and 7 bases from J, with 11 bases between. In DNA form, the CDR3 reads TGTGCCGGCCGGACAGTTGGCTACACCTTC. Translated, it gives CAGRTVGYTF. Looking up the rest from reference TRBV2 and TRBJ1-2 gives the full variable domain: EPEVTQTPSHQVTQMGQEVILRCVPISNHLYFYWYRQILGQKVEFLVSFYNNEISEKSEIFDDQFSVERPDGSNFTLKIRSTKLEDSAMYFCAGRTVGYTFGSGTRLTVV.

This clonotype occurred a few times. The V and J genes are TRBV28 and TRBJ2-5, with TRBD2 identical over 14 bases. CDR1 is MDHEN and CDR2 is SYDVKM in the germline V gene. The CDR3 has 20 amino acids. V shed 5 bases and J 4 bases; nucleotides not matched to a gene: 18. The CDR3 spells CASSPKTSGRAGYDRETQYF. DNA for the CDR3: TGTGCCAGCAGTCCCAAGACTAGCGGGAGGGCCGGTTATGACCGAGAGACCCAGTACTTC.

The chain combines TRBV27 with TRBJ2-3, with unresolved D. V was shortened by 3 bases and J by 1 base, with 11 bases between the two germline ends. The germline gives CDR1 MNHEY, CDR2 SMNVEV (reference sequence). There are 15 residues in the CDR3. CDR3 DNA sequence: TGTGCCAGCAGTTTCGCCCGGACCGGCACAGATACGCAGTATTTT. Its translation is CASSFARTGTDTQYF.

Many counts were recorded for this clonotype. The chain links TRBV6-5 to TRBJ1-6, with a tentative D call TRBD1 (5 bases). V was cut by 2 bases and J by 0 bases, with 11 bases left in between. Looked up from germline, CDR1 is MNHEY and CDR2 is SVGAGI. The CDR3 totals 17 residues. The CDR3 reads CASSYRGLSSYNSPLHF. The CDR3 region has the DNA TGTGCCAGCAGTTACCGGGGCCTCAGCTCCTATAATTCACCCCTCCACTTT.

There are a few counts of this clonotype. This chain connects TRBV4-3 to TRBJ2-5; 7 bases match TRBD1. The J call may be incorrect, as the DNA end agrees better with TRBJ2-7. The V gene's germline CDR1 is LGHNA and CDR2 YSLEER. CDR3 length: 15 amino acids. In nucleotides, the CDR3 is TGCGCCAGCAGCCAAGAAGGGGACAGCCACTACGAGCAGTACTTC. This sequence encodes CASSQEGDSHYEQYF.

This clonotype was recorded a few times. The rearrangement uses TRBV6-1 and TRBJ1-2; D perhaps matches TRBD1 (5 bases). The CDR3 runs to 13 residues. Germline CDR1 and CDR2: MNHNS and SASEGT. V shed 6 bases and J shed 2 bases, with 10 bases lying between them. CDR3 DNA: TGTGCCAGCAGGGTGACAGCGAACTATGGCTACACCTTC. This codes for CASRVTANYGYTF.

This chain connects TRBV7-2 to TRBJ1-1; the D is unclear. Germline CDR1 SGHTA, CDR2 FQGNSA. The CDR3 has 14 amino acids. V gave up 2 bases and J gave up 1 base, with 8 bases separating them. The CDR3: CASSLSFRNTEAFF. The CDR3 DNA reads TGTGCCAGCAGCTTATCCTTTCGGAACACTGAAGCTTTCTTT.

The rearrangement joins TRBV6-1 to TRBJ1-2; no clear D gene. Trimming left V 4 bases short and J 4 bases short, with 16 bases between. CDR3 length equals 15 residues. Germline CDR1 MNHNS, CDR2 SASEGT. The CDR3 spells CASSVGRTVSYGYTF. The CDR3 DNA reads TGTGCCAGCAGTGTTGGTCGGACGGTCTCCTATGGCTACACCTTC.

The rearrangement links TRBV5-1 to TRBJ2-7; possibly TRBD1 for D (6 bases). Per the germline V gene, CDR1 is SGHRS and CDR2 is YFSETQ. The CDR3 spans 14 residues. The germline V and J ends were trimmed by 4 bases and 5 bases, with 16 bases remaining between them. In nucleotides, the CDR3 is TGCGCCAGCAGCCGAAGTCAGGGGTACGACGAGCAGTACTTC. Translated: CASSRSQGYDEQYF.

This clonotype was seen a few times. This sequence joins TRBV28 and TRBJ1-4; 7 bases line up with TRBD1. Germline V gene sequence: CDR1 MDHEN, CDR2 SYDVKM. The CDR3 length is 14 residues. V lost 1 base to trimming and J lost 8 bases; unmatched junction nucleotides: 4. CDR3 region: CASSLYRGGEKLFF. The DNA of the CDR3 is TGTGCCAGCAGTTTATACAGGGGTGGCGAAAAACTGTTTTTT.

CDR3 DNA: TGTGCCAGCAGTCGATGGGGAAACAGGGGAGTGAACACTGAAGCTTTCTTT. Protein: CASSRWGNRGVNTEAFF. This chain uses TRBV27 with TRBJ1-1; 7 bases map to TRBD1. Per the germline V gene, CDR1 is MNHEY and CDR2 is SMNVEV (reference sequence). The V and J ends lost 5 bases and 0 bases, in that order; junction bases with no gene match: 12. This CDR3 contains 17 residues.

The chain carries TRBV29-1 and TRBJ2-6; no clear D. The CDR3 is 12 residues long. Germline V lookup: CDR1 SQVTM, CDR2 ANQGSEA. V gave up 8 bases and J gave up 4 bases, with 9 bases separating them. The CDR3 sequence: CSSYTGANVLTF. CDR3 DNA: TGCAGCTCGTATACGGGGGCCAACGTCCTGACTTTC.

The chain carries TRBV10-3 and TRBJ2-6; D is possibly TRBD1 (6 bases). V gave up 5 bases and J gave up 0 bases, with 17 bases separating them. Germline V CDR1 and CDR2: ENHRY, SYGVKD. The CDR3 is 18 amino acids. The CDR3 DNA reads TGTGCCATCAGTAAACCCTGGGACATCCCCTCTGGGGCCAACGTCCTGACTTTC. It is translated as CAISKPWDIPSGANVLTF.

This clonotype has only one observation. The rearrangement joins TRBV20-1 to TRBJ1-1; possibly TRBD1 for D (5 bases). Per the germline V gene, CDR1 is DFQATT and CDR2 is SNEGSKA (reference sequence). The V and J ends lost 6 bases and 1 base respectively, with 18 bases between them. The CDR3 totals 15 residues. This CDR3 is CSAPEPGIQNTEAFF. For the CDR3, the DNA is TGCAGTGCCCCCGAACCAGGGATCCAGAACACTGAAGCTTTCTTT.

This clonotype is a singleton in its sample. The chain uses TRBV7-8 and TRBJ2-2; TRBD1 is a possible D gene (5 bases). Germline V gene data show CDR1 as SGHVS and CDR2 as FQNEAQ. The CDR3 spans 15 residues. V lost 1 base and J 5 bases, leaving 11 bases between the germline ends. The CDR3 nucleotides are TGTGCCAGCAGCTTAGTTCAGGGTGGGACCGGGGAGCTGTTTTTT. This encodes CASSLVQGGTGELFF.

J is TRBJ2-1 and V is TRBV10-2; 9 bases map to TRBD2. There are 16 residues in the CDR3. The J segment lost 6 bases and the V segment lost 7 bases, leaving 13 bases of the junction unmatched. Germline loops: CDR1 WSHSY, CDR2 SAAADI. The CDR3 protein is CASTELIAGVTNEQFF. The CDR3 coding sequence is TGCGCCAGCACCGAGTTGATAGCGGGGGTAACCAATGAGCAGTTCTTC.

The chain uses TRBV15 and TRBJ2-6; D is unclear. Germline loops: CDR1 LNHNV, CDR2 YYDKDF (reference sequence). The CDR3 covers 16 residues. V was shortened by 0 bases and J by 4 bases, with 10 bases between the two germline ends. The CDR3 bases are TGTGCCACCAGCAGAGATGGAAGGCCCGGGGCCAACGTCCTGACTTTC. Its translation is CATSRDGRPGANVLTF.